Listed here is a single TCR beta chain. The data originate from a study of cytomegalovirus exposure and HLA in healthy donors. The PCR employed 60 Vbeta primers together with 13 Jbeta primers. Clones were read by immunoSEQ multiplex PCR, and TCRdb kept only the in-frame ones, dropping some. Of tens of thousands of clones listed, less than 80% are singletons. Trimming removed 4 bases from V and 7 bases from J; junction bases left unmatched: 5. The V gene's germline CDR1 is KGHSH and CDR2 LQKENI. There are 16 residues in the CDR3. This receptor was identified in a woman aged 45-65 years in good health and CMV-seropositive. Sequenced input: PBMCs. This chain uses TRBV18 with TRBJ1-6; 12 bases line up with TRBD1. The chain's CDR3 is CASSLGTGGLNSPLHF. The CDR3 coding sequence is TGTGCCAGCTCACTTGGGACAGGGGGCCTCAATTCACCCCTCCACTTT.